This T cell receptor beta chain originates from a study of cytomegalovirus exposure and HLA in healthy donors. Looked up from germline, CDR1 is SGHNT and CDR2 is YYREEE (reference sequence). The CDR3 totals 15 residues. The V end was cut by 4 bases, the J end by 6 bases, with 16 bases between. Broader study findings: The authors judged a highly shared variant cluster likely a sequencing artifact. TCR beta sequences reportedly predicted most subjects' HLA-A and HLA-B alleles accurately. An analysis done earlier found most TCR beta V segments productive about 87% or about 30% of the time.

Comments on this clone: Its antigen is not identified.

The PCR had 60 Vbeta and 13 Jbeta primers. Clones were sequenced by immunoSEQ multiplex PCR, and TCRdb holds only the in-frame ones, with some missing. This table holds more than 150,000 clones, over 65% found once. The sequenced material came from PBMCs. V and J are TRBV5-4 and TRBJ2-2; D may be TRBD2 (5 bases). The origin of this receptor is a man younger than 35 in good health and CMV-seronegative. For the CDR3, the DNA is TGTGCCAGCAGCGGATTCTCTAGGGAGCCCGGGGAGCTGTTTTTT. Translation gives CASSGFSREPGELFF.